This T cell receptor (beta chain) was found in a study of blood T cell repertoires in COVID-19. Study at large: COVID-19 samples, acute and convalescent, were from the United States, Italy and Spain. T cells, B-cell-depleted T cells, or PBMCs provided the cDNA or gDNA that served as material.

The authors' processing: Reference gene primers were amplified, and this amplification served to estimate nucleated cell counts. Some clones are missing from TCRdb's copy, which holds only in-frame ones; the method was immunoSEQ multiplex PCR. From that table come the V and J calls and clone size; the DNA was used to work out D and trimming. The sample includes roughly 26,000 clones, around 66% of them seen just once. Germline CDR1 reads SEHNR; CDR2 reads FQNEAQ (reference sequence). CDR3 length: 16 residues. The V and J ends lost 5 bases and 4 bases, in that order; junction bases with no gene match: 7.

This TCR was sampled from a man between 60 and 75 years old with active or convalescent COVID-19. V and J are TRBV7-9 and TRBJ2-1, with 11 bases lining up with TRBD2. Sequencing was carried out using peripheral blood. The CDR3 reads CASSGRLAGPYNEQFF. DNA for the CDR3: TGTGCCAGCAGCGGACGACTAGCGGGACCATACAATGAGCAGTTCTTC. Variable domain in full (rest from reference TRBV7-9 and TRBJ2-1): DTGVSQNPRHKITKRGQNVTFRCDPISEHNRLYWYRQTLGQGPEFLTYFQNEAQLEKSRLLSDRFSAERPKGSFSTLEIQRTEQGDSAMYLCASSGRLAGPYNEQFFGPGTRLTVL.